Listed below are T cell receptor beta chains from one sample, sequenced in a study of beta chain features in type 1 diabetes. Assay: immunoSEQ multiplex PCR; the TCRdb copy retains only in-frame clones and omits some. The profile covers more than 250,000 clones, with 13% to 15% appearing a single time and approximately 0.015% taken by the ten largest. The sample comprised naive CD4+ T cells from blood. The receptors here all came from a man aged 30 to 45 with type 1 diabetes. The conserved cysteine and the conserved F or W are not part of the CDR3 here. Fields, in order: D gene, V gene, J gene, CDR3 protein. D genes are given only for firm matches.

d_gene: TRBD1
v_gene: TRBV25-1
j_gene: TRBJ2-7
CDR3aa: ASSTTGQGSYEQY

d_gene: .
v_gene: TRBV2
j_gene: TRBJ1-5
CDR3aa: ASSVDTDNQPQH

d_gene: .
v_gene: TRBV2
j_gene: TRBJ2-7
CDR3aa: ASAAGSEQY

d_gene: TRBD2
v_gene: TRBV30
j_gene: TRBJ2-7
CDR3aa: AWSVFSGRADHEQY

d_gene: .
v_gene: TRBV30
j_gene: TRBJ1-5
CDR3aa: AWSVPSLGTQH

d_gene: .
v_gene: TRBV18
j_gene: TRBJ2-5
CDR3aa: ASSPPGGLGQETQY

d_gene: .
v_gene: TRBV10-3
j_gene: TRBJ2-1
CDR3aa: AISEASSSYNEQF

d_gene: TRBD1
v_gene: TRBV18
j_gene: TRBJ1-4
CDR3aa: ASSPRTGPDEKLF

d_gene: .
v_gene: TRBV23-1
j_gene: TRBJ1-5
CDR3aa: ASSQLSICGTNQPQH

d_gene: TRBD2
v_gene: TRBV18
j_gene: TRBJ2-7
CDR3aa: ASSPPASGSSYEQY

d_gene: .
v_gene: TRBV9
j_gene: TRBJ2-7
CDR3aa: ASSVGISNYIEQY

d_gene: .
v_gene: TRBV5-4
j_gene: TRBJ2-7
CDR3aa: ASSSASGWSYEQY

d_gene: TRBD1
v_gene: TRBV6-1
j_gene: TRBJ2-1
CDR3aa: ASSDATGGAGNEQF

d_gene: .
v_gene: TRBV29-1
j_gene: TRBJ2-3
CDR3aa: SVGGINADTQY

d_gene: .
v_gene: TRBV18
j_gene: TRBJ1-1
CDR3aa: ASSPMDSNTEAF

d_gene: .
v_gene: TRBV14
j_gene: TRBJ2-7
CDR3aa: ASSLPLGGEQY

d_gene: TRBD2
v_gene: TRBV7-9
j_gene: TRBJ2-1
CDR3aa: ASSLVLAGWLEQF

d_gene: TRBD2
v_gene: TRBV7-9
j_gene: TRBJ2-1
CDR3aa: ASSSGGGSSYNEQF

d_gene: .
v_gene: TRBV2
j_gene: TRBJ1-5
CDR3aa: ASSRDNAGNQPQH

d_gene: .
v_gene: TRBV19
j_gene: TRBJ1-5
CDR3aa: ASSREGFGPQH

d_gene: .
v_gene: TRBV28
j_gene: TRBJ2-7
CDR3aa: ASSSTAGPSSPYEQY

d_gene: .
v_gene: TRBV11-2
j_gene: TRBJ2-5
CDR3aa: ASSLGGFQETQY

d_gene: .
v_gene: TRBV7-2
j_gene: TRBJ1-1
CDR3aa: ASSPDSINTEAF

d_gene: .
v_gene: TRBV5-4
j_gene: TRBJ2-5
CDR3aa: ASSRDTLNGQETQY

d_gene: TRBD2
v_gene: TRBV4-3
j_gene: TRBJ2-3
CDR3aa: ASSQVAGLAGSTDTQY

d_gene: TRBD1
v_gene: TRBV28
j_gene: TRBJ2-2
CDR3aa: ASSSGQGSPGELF

d_gene: .
v_gene: TRBV28
j_gene: TRBJ2-5
CDR3aa: AGCPGGTQETQY

d_gene: TRBD1
v_gene: TRBV7-3
j_gene: TRBJ2-2
CDR3aa: ASSPGGTGELF

d_gene: TRBD2
v_gene: TRBV5-1
j_gene: TRBJ2-1
CDR3aa: ASSLGLAGVANEQF

d_gene: .
v_gene: TRBV4-3
j_gene: TRBJ1-1
CDR3aa: ASSQGHRGAF

d_gene: .
v_gene: TRBV25-1
j_gene: TRBJ2-1
CDR3aa: ASSDYTGDHAQF

d_gene: TRBD2
v_gene: TRBV30
j_gene: TRBJ2-1
CDR3aa: AWRPSGAYNEQF

d_gene: .
v_gene: TRBV15
j_gene: TRBJ1-2
CDR3aa: ATSRQVYGYT

d_gene: TRBD2
v_gene: TRBV5-1
j_gene: TRBJ2-4
CDR3aa: ASSLLPSGRRAKNIQY

d_gene: .
v_gene: TRBV25-1
j_gene: TRBJ2-3
CDR3aa: ASSESGTDTQY

d_gene: TRBD1
v_gene: TRBV6-5
j_gene: TRBJ2-7
CDR3aa: ASSYSRQGPTYEQY

d_gene: TRBD2
v_gene: TRBV27
j_gene: TRBJ2-7
CDR3aa: ATSRAGDSYEQY

d_gene: .
v_gene: TRBV9
j_gene: TRBJ2-2
CDR3aa: ASSVDYSAANTGELF

d_gene: .
v_gene: TRBV18
j_gene: TRBJ2-7
CDR3aa: ASSPPGWEANSYEQY

d_gene: TRBD2
v_gene: TRBV19
j_gene: TRBJ2-5
CDR3aa: ASSPGLAGAETQY

d_gene: .
v_gene: TRBV10-3
j_gene: TRBJ2-5
CDR3aa: AISVAGARETQY

d_gene: .
v_gene: TRBV29-1
j_gene: TRBJ1-5
CDR3aa: SVGQGGQPQH

d_gene: .
v_gene: TRBV28
j_gene: TRBJ2-1
CDR3aa: ASSLGLYNEQF